The source of this TCR beta chain is a study of molecular identifiers for immune sequencing clone quantification. TCRdb re-derived calls from the PCR reads in MiXCR, one entry per CDR3 protein. The data show about half a million distinct CDR3 sequences, with around 21% seen just once and about 0.8% held by the top ten. There are many counts of this clonotype. The V gene lost 8 bases and the J gene lost 4 bases, with 8 bases spanning the gap. CDR3 length: 11 residues. From germline, CDR1 is MNHEY and CDR2 SVGEGT. The clonotype was recovered from a human donor in good health. Some libraries in this study had Jurkat cell RNA spiked in. J is TRBJ1-1 and V is TRBV6-2 or TRBV6-3, with a tentative D call TRBD1 (5 bases). The sequenced sample was naive CD8+ T cells from blood, with Jurkat cell RNA spiked in. The subset: FACS-sorted CD8+CD4-CCR7+CD45RA+ naive T cells. This CDR3 reads CASRRATEAFF. The CDR3 DNA follows: TGTGCCAGCCGCAGGGCCACTGAAGCTTTCTTT.